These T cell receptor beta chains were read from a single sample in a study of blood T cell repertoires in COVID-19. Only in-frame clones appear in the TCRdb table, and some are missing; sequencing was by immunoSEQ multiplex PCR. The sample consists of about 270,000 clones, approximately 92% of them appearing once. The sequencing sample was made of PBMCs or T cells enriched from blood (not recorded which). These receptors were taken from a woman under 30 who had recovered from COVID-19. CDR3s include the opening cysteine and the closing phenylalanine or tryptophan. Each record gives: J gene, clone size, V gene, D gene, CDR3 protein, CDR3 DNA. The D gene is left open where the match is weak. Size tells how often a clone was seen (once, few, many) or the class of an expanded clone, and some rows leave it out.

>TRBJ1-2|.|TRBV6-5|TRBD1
CASRDRGLVYGYTF
TGTGCCAGCAGGGACAGGGGGTTGGTCTATGGCTACACCTTC
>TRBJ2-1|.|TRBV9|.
CASSVASYNEQFF
TGTGCCAGCAGCGTAGCTTCCTACAATGAGCAGTTCTTC
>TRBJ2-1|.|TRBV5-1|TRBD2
CASSLAGSNYNEQFF
TGCGCCTCTAGTCTAGCGGGGAGTAACTACAATGAGCAGTTCTTC
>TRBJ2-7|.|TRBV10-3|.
CATPRDRKSSYEQYF
TGTGCCACCCCGCGGGATAGGAAGAGCTCCTACGAGCAGTACTTC
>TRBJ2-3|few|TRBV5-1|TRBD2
CASSFRGGAGDTQYF
TGCGCCAGCAGCTTTCGCGGGGGGGCCGGAGATACGCAGTATTTT
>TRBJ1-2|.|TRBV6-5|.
CATTTTTNYGYTF
TGTGCCACCACCACGACAACAAACTATGGCTACACCTTC
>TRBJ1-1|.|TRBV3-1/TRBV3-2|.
CASSQDWGRMNTEAFF
TGTGCCAGCAGCCAAGATTGGGGGCGGATGAACACTGAAGCTTTCTTT
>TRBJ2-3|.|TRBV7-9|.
CASSFRSDTQYF
TGTGCCAGCAGCTTCCGGAGCGATACGCAGTATTTT
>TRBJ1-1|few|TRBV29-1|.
CSATRDTNTEAFF
TGCAGCGCCACAAGGGACACTAACACTGAAGCTTTCTTT
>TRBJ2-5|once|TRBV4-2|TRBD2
CASSQDVAGSQETQYF
TGTGCCAGCAGCCAAGATGTAGCGGGGTCACAAGAGACCCAGTACTTC
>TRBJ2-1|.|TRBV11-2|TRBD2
CASSLGTSSPEQFF
TGTGCCAGCAGCCTCGGGACTAGCTCCCCTGAGCAGTTCTTC
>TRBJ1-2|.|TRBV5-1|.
CASSLDGQRSGGYTF
TGCGCCAGCAGCTTGGATGGACAGCGCTCCGGTGGCTACACCTTC
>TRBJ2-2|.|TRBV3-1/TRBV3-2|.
CASSQQGANTGELFF
TGTGCCAGCAGCCAGCAGGGTGCGAACACCGGGGAGCTGTTTTTT
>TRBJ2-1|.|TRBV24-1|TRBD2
CATSDFSSGASNEQFF
TGTGCCACCAGTGATTTTTCTAGCGGGGCGTCTAATGAGCAGTTCTTC
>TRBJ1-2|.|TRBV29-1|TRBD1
CSVARDRYGYTF
TGCAGCGTCGCCCGGGACAGATATGGCTACACCTTC
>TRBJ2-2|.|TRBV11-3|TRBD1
CASSPGQGNTGELFF
TGTGCCAGCAGTCCGGGACAGGGCAACACCGGGGAGCTGTTTTTT
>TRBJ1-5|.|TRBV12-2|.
CASRLAPRVRWQPQHF
TGTGCAAGTCGCTTAGCTCCCAGGGTAAGATGGCAGCCCCAGCATTTT
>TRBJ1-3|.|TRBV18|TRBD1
CASSPAGGPSGNTIYF
TGTGCCAGCTCACCAGCAGGGGGCCCTTCGGGAAACACCATATATTTT
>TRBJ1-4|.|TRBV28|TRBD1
CASSPQKGAHEKLFF
TGTGCCAGCAGTCCCCAGAAGGGGGCGCATGAAAAACTGTTTTTT
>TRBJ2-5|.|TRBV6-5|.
CASSYTAGKGETQYF
TGTGCCAGCAGTTACACGGCAGGGAAAGGAGAGACCCAGTACTTC
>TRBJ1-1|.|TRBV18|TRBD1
CASSSQGAMNTEAFF
TGTGCCAGCTCTTCCCAGGGGGCGATGAACACTGAAGCTTTCTTT
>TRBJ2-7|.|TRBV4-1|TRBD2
CASKTLAGGRYEQYF
TGCGCCAGCAAGACCCTAGCGGGGGGGCGCTACGAGCAGTACTTC
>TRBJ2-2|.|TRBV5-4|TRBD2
CASSFLLAGGLNTGELFF
TGTGCCAGCAGCTTTCTCCTAGCGGGGGGGCTGAACACCGGGGAGCTGTTTTTT